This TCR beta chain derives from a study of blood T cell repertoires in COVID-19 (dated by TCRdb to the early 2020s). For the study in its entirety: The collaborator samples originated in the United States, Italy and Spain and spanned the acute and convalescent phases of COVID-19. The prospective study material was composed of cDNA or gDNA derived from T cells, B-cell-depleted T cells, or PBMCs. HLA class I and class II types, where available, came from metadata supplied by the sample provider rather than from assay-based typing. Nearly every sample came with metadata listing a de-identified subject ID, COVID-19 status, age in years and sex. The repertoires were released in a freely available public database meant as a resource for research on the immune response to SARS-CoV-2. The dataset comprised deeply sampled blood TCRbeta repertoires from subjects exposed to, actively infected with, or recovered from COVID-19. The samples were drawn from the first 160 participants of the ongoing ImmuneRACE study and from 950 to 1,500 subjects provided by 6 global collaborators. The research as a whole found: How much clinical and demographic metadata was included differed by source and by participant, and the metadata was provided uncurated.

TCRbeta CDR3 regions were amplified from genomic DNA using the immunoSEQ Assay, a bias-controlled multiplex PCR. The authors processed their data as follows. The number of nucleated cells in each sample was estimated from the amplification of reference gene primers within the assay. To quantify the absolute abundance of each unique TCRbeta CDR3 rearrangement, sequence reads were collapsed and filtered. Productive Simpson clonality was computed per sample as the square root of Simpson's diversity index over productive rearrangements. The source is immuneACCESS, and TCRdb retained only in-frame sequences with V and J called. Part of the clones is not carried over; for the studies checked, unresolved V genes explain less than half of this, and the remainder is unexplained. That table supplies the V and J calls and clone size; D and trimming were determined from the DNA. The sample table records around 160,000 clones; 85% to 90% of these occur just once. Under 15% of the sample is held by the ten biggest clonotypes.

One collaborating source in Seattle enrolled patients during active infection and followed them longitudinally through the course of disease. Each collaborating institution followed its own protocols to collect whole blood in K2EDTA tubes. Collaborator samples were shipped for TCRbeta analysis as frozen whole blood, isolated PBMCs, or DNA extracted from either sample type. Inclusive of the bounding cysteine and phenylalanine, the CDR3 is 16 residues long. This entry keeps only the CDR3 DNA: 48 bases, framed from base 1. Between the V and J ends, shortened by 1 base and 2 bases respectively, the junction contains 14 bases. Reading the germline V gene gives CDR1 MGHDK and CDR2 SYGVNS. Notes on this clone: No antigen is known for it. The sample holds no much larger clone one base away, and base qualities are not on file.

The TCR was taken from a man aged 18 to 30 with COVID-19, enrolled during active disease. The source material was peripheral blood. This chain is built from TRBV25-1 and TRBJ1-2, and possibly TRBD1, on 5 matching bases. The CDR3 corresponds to CASSESAGWGNYGYTF. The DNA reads TGTGCCAGCAGTGAATCGGCAGGGTGGGGCAACTATGGCTACACCTTC.